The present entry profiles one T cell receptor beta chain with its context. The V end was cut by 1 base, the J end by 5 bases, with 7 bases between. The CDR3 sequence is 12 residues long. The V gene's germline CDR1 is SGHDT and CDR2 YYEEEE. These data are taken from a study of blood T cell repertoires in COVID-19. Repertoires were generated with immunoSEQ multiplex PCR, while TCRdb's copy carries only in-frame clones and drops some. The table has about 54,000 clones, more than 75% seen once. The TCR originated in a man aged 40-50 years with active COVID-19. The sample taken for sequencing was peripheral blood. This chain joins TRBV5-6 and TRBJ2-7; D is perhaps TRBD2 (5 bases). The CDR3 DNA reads TGTGCCAGCAGCTTGCTTAGCGACGAGCAGTACTTC. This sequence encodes CASSLLSDEQYF. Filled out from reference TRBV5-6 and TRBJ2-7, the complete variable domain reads DAGVTQSPTHLIKTRGQQVTLRCSPKSGHDTVSWYQQALGQGPQFIFQYYEEEERQRGNFPDRFSGHQFPNYSSELNVNALLLGDSALYLCASSLLSDEQYFGPGTRLTVT.